Included here is one T cell receptor (beta chain) sequence, with context. What it binds is unknown. This sample was taken from a study of T cell responses to AZD1222 COVID-19 vaccine. Whole-study results and caveats: Variant regions that are unmutated are reportedly the target of nearly half of spike-specific TCRs. Increases in Spike-specific TCR breadth and depth were seen after two AZD1222 doses.

Sequencing used immunoSEQ multiplex PCR; TCRdb keeps in-frame clones, though not all of them. In the table there are fewer than 250,000 clones, about 93% of which are singletons. Per the germline V gene, CDR1 is SGHTS and CDR2 is YDEGEE. The CDR3 covers 16 residues. J gave up 4 bases and V 3 bases, and 9 bases lay outside the gene matches. The receptor was isolated from an adult in good health. The source material was peripheral blood, sampled on day 0 of MenACWY control vaccination. This chain uses TRBV5-8 with TRBJ2-1; TRBD1 matches 8 bases. CDR3: CASSWTGKSVYNEQFF. DNA of the CDR3: TGTGCCAGCAGCTGGACAGGGAAGTCTGTGTACAATGAGCAGTTCTTC.